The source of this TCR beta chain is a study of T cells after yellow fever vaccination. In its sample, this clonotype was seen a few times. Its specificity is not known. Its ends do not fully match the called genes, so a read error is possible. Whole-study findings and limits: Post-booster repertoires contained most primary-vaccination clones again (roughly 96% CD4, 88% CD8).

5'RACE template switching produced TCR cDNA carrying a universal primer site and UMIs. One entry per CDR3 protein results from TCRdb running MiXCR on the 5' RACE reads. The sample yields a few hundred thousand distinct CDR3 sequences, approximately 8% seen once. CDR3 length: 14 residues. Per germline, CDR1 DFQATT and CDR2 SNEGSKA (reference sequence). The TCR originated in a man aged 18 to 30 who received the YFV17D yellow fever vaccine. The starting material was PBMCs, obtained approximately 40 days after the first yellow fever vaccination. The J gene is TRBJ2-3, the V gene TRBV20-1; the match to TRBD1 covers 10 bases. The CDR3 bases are TGCAGTGCCAGAGGGACAGGGGACACAGATACGCAGTATTTT. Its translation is CSARGTGDTDTQYF.